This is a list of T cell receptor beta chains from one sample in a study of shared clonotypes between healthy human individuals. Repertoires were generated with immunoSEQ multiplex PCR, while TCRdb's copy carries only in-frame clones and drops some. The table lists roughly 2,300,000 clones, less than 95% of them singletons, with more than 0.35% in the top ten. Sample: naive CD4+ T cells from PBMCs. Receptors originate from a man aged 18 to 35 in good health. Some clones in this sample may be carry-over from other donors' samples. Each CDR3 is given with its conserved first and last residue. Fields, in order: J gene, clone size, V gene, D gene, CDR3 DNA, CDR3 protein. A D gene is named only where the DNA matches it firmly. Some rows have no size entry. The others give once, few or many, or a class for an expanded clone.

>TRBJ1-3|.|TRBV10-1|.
TGCGCCAGCAGTGCTAATCCTGGAAACACCATATATTTT
CASSANPGNTIYF
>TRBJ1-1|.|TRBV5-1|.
TGCGCCAGCAGCTTAAGGGGGAACACTGAAGCTTTCTTT
CASSLRGNTEAFF
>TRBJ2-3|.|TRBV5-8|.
TGTGCCAGCAGCTTGAACAGGGGGGGGAATACGCAGTATTTT
CASSLNRGGNTQYF
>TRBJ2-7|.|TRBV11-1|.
TGTGCCAGCAGCTTAGCGGTTGAGAGTACCGAGCAGTACTTC
CASSLAVESTEQYF
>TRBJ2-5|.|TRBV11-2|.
TGTGCCAGCAGCTCAAAGAGAGGCGGTTACCAAGAGACCCAGTACTTC
CASSSKRGGYQETQYF
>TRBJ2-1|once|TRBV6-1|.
TGTGCCAGCAGCCCCAGGATCTACAATGAGCAGTTCTTC
CASSPRIYNEQFF
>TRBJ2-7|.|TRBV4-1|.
TGCGCCAGCAGCCAGAGTCCCGCCTCAGGATCTTACGAGCAGTACTTC
CASSQSPASGSYEQYF
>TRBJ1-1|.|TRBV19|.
TGTGCCAGTATTATGGGGGGCAGCGGGAACACTGAAGCTTTCTTT
CASIMGGSGNTEAFF
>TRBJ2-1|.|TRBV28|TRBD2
TGTGCCAGCACTCCTAATCCTAGCGGGAGGTATGGTGAGCAGTTCTTC
CASTPNPSGRYGEQFF
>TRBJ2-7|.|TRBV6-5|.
TGTGCCAGCAGCCCCAGGAGGGGGGAAGAGGGGCAGTACTTC
CASSPRRGEEGQYF
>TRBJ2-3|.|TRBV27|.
TGTGCCAGCTCCCTGGGGGGTGGCCAGACAGATACGCAGTATTTT
CASSLGGGQTDTQYF
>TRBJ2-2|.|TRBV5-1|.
TGCGCCAGCAGAAAGTTGGGAAGCACCTCTACCGGGGAGCTGTTTTTT
CASRKLGSTSTGELFF
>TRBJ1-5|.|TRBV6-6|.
TGTGCCAGCAGTTCCCCCCTGGGGCAAGGCAATCAGCCCCAGCATTTT
CASSSPLGQGNQPQHF
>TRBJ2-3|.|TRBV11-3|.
TGTGCCAGCAGCTCCGGACGGACCACAGATACGCAGTATTTT
CASSSGRTTDTQYF
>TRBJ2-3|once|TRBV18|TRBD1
TGTGCCAGCTCACCACTCACCATCGGGACAGGGGGCCAAGATACGCAGTATTTT
CASSPLTIGTGGQDTQYF
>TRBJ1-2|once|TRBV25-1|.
TGTGCCAGCAGTGGATACGCAGCTCCTAACTATGGCTACACCTTC
CASSGYAAPNYGYTF
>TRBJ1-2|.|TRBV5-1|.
TGCGCCAGCAGCGTCCGTACGCAGGGCAACTATGGCTACACCTTC
CASSVRTQGNYGYTF
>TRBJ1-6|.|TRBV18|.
TGTGCCAGCCAAAAAGGGCGTAATTCACCCCTCCACTTT
CASQKGRNSPLHF
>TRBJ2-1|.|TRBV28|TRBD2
TGTGCCAGTTCTAGTAGCGGGAGGGCGGGGGATGAGCAGTTCTTC
CASSSSGRAGDEQFF
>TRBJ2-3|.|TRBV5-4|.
TGTGCCAGCAGGGCGCTCGTTTCTAGCACAGATACGCAGTATTTT
CASRALVSSTDTQYF
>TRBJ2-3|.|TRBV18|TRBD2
TGTGCCAGCTCATCCCGGACTAGCGGGAGCGCAGATACGCAGTATTTT
CASSSRTSGSADTQYF
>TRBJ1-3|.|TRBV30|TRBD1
TGTGCCACGACAGGGGAAGAGGGTGAGAACACCATATATTTT
CATTGEEGENTIYF
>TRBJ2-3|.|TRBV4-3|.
TGCGCCAGCAGCCAAGACAGATTGTCGGATACGCAGTATTTT
CASSQDRLSDTQYF
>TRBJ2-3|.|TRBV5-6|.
TGTGCCAGCAGCTTAGGAAGCACAGATACGCAGTATTTT
CASSLGSTDTQYF
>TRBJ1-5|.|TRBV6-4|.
TGTGCCAGCAGTGACTCGAGGTATAAAGAGCCCCACAATCAGCCCCAGCATTTT
CASSDSRYKEPHNQPQHF
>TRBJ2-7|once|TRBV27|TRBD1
TGTGCCAGCAGACCAGACAGGGCGAAACTATTTATTGAGCAGTACTTC
CASRPDRAKLFIEQYF
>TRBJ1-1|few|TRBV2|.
TGTGCCAGCGCGGGTGGGGAAGCTTTCTTT
CASAGGEAFF
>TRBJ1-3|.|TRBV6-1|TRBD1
TGTGCCAGCAGAACCCGGGGACAGGGGGGAAACACCATATATTTT
CASRTRGQGGNTIYF
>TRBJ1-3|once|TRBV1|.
TGCACCAGCAGCCAGGCAACAGGGGCTGGAAACACCATATATTTT
CTSSQATGAGNTIYF
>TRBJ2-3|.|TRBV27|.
TGTGCCAGCAGTTCAGGGTACCTCTACACAGATACGCAGTATTTT
CASSSGYLYTDTQYF
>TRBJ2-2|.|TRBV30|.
TGTGCCTGGAGTGTACATGGGCAGCTACCCGGGGAGCTGTTTTTT
CAWSVHGQLPGELFF
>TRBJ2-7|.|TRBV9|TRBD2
TGTGCCAGCAGCCTGGGACTAGCGGGAGGGCCCTCGTCCAACGAGCAGTACTTC
CASSLGLAGGPSSNEQYF
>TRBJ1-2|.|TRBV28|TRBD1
TGTGCCAGCAGTCGGTTAGGGGGCAGCGCTGCTGGCTACACCTTC
CASSRLGGSAAGYTF
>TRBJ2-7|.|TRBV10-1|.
TGCGCCAGCCAGACAGACTCCTACGAGCAGTACTTC
CASQTDSYEQYF
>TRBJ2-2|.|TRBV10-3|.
TGTGCCATCAGTGAGTCGATGGACACCGGGGAGCTGTTTTTT
CAISESMDTGELFF